The sequence of this T cell receptor (beta chain) was determined in a study of T cells after somatic rescue of genetic block. This CDR3 contains 17 residues. The V segment lost 4 bases and the J segment 7 bases; nucleotides outside the gene matches: 11. The germline V gene has CDR1 MGHRA and CDR2 YSYEKL. Data came from immunoSEQ multiplex PCR; TCRdb stores just in-frame clones and leaves some out. Of about 72,000 clones listed, roughly 88% are singletons. The TCR originated in a man between 25 and 39 years old. The chain is built from TRBV4-1 and TRBJ2-1, with TRBD2 matching 12 bases. Sequenced input: peripheral blood mononuclear cells (PBMCs). As DNA, the CDR3 is TGCGCCAGCAGCCCGGTCACTAGCGGGAGGAGGAGGAATGAGCAGTTCTTC. Its protein product is CASSPVTSGRRRNEQFF.